A selection of T cell receptor beta chains follows, all from one sample in a study of T cell responses to AZD1222 COVID-19 vaccine. TCRdb's copy holds only in-frame clones and misses some; the assay was immunoSEQ multiplex PCR. The sample has tens of thousands of clones; about 90% are singletons. This specimen consisted of peripheral blood, obtained on day 0 of MenACWY control vaccination. Source of these receptors: an adult in good health. Each CDR3 is given with its conserved first and last residue. D genes are given only for firm matches.

>-|TRBJ1-3|TRBV2
CASSVRPPGGNTIYF
TGTGCCAGCAGTGTCCGGCCCCCGGGCGGAAACACCATATATTTT
>-|TRBJ1-1|TRBV12-3/TRBV12-4
CASSRVNTEAFF
TGTGCCAGCAGTCGAGTGAACACTGAAGCTTTCTTT
>-|TRBJ2-7|TRBV29-1
CSVEGGGGRFLAEVSYEQYF
TGCAGCGTTGAAGGAGGAGGGGGGAGGTTCCTAGCGGAGGTCTCCTACGAGCAGTACTTC
>TRBD2|TRBJ2-5|TRBV18
CASSLNQAGAETQYF
TGTGCCAGCTCACTCAACCAAGCGGGAGCGGAGACCCAGTACTTC
>-|TRBJ2-4|TRBV28
CASSLGDGNIQYF
TGTGCCAGCAGTTTAGGTGATGGAAACATTCAGTACTTC
>TRBD1|TRBJ2-7|TRBV3-1/TRBV3-2
CASSPQGGRFSGEQYF
TGTGCCAGCAGCCCACAGGGGGGTCGGTTTTCAGGCGAGCAGTACTTC
>-|TRBJ1-1|TRBV6-5
CATWKGTVTEAFF
TGTGCCACTTGGAAGGGTACCGTCACTGAAGCTTTCTTT
>-|TRBJ1-5|TRBV7-2
CASSPWRVGNQPQHF
TGTGCCAGCAGCCCATGGAGGGTGGGCAATCAGCCCCAGCATTTT
>-|TRBJ1-4|TRBV6-5
CASSYAGGWGEKLFF
TGTGCCAGCAGTTACGCTGGAGGGTGGGGCGAAAAACTGTTTTTT
>TRBD2|TRBJ2-7|TRBV2
CASRNGEGAGQYF
TGTGCCAGCCGAAACGGGGAGGGAGCCGGGCAGTACTTC
>-|TRBJ1-3|TRBV7-8
CASSPGRFSGNTIYF
TGTGCCAGCAGCCCCGGACGCTTCTCTGGAAACACCATATATTTT
>-|TRBJ1-1|TRBV4-1
CASSQDAVNTEAFF
TGCGCCAGCAGCCAAGATGCAGTGAACACTGAAGCTTTCTTT
>-|TRBJ1-2|TRBV4-1
CASSQERGSLYGYTF
TGCGCCAGCAGCCAAGAGAGGGGATCCCTCTATGGCTACACCTTC
>TRBD1|TRBJ2-7|TRBV6-5
CASLGGTGLYEQYF
TGTGCCAGCCTCGGAGGGACAGGGTTGTACGAGCAGTACTTC